The present entry profiles one T cell receptor (beta chain) with its context. V was cut by 3 bases and J by 0 bases, with 11 bases left in between. This CDR3 spans 15 amino acids. Germline CDR1 reads MNHNS; CDR2 reads SASEGT. This specimen belongs to a study of technical replicates of blood from a few donors. The table came from immunoSEQ multiplex PCR; TCRdb's copy has only in-frame clones and leaves some out. The sample records 65,000 to 80,000 clones, 85% to 95% being singletons. The rearrangement links TRBV6-1 to TRBJ1-1, with D tentatively TRBD1 (5 bases). The sequencing input was T cells isolated from PBMCs. The origin of this receptor is a human donor in good health. This CDR3 is CASSDHGGMNTEAFF. CDR3 bases: TGTGCCAGCAGTGACCACGGGGGAATGAACACTGAAGCTTTCTTT.